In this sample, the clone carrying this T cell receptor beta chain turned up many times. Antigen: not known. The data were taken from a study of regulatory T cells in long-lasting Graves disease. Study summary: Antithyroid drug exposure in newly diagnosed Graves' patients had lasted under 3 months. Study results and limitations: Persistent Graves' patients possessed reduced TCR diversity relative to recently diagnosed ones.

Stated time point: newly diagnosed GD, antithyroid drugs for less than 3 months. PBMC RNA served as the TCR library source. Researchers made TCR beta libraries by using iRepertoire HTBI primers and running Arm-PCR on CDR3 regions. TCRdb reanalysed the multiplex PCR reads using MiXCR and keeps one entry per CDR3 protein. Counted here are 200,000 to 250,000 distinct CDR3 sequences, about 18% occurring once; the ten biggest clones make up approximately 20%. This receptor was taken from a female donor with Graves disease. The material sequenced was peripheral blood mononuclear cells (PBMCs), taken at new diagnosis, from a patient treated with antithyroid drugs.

CDR3 nucleotides: TGCAGTGCGGAGACTAGCGGGGAAAGCACAGATACGCAGTATTTT. Encoded protein: CSAETSGESTDTQYF. The V call is TRBV20-1, the J call TRBJ2-3; 11 bases agree with TRBD2. The CDR3 spans 15 residues. Germline V gives CDR1 DFQATT, CDR2 SNEGSKA (reference sequence). V lost 6 bases, J lost 0 bases, and 5 bases stayed unmatched.